This TCR beta chain appears in the sequencing data of a study of cytomegalovirus exposure and HLA in healthy donors. Whole-study findings and limits: Analysis was carried out at a later point, and it linked a missense DCLRE1C variant to TCR beta V- and J-gene trimming. Solely CMV serostatus was available to characterize immune exposure.

Healthy bone marrow donors made up the donor group. Primers included in the PCR were 60 Vbeta and 13 Jbeta primers. The protocol was immunoSEQ multiplex PCR, while the TCRdb copy is restricted to in-frame clones and leaves out a portion. The sample has roughly 290,000 clones, under 90% seen once. The CDR3 consists of 21 residues. The V and J ends lost 4 bases and 5 bases, in that order; junction bases with no gene match: 22. Germline CDR1 SGHRS, CDR2 YFSETQ. In regard to this clone: The antigen is undetermined.

Sequenced input: PBMCs. The V call is TRBV5-1, the J call TRBJ2-5; TRBD2 aligns across 14 bases. The sequence came from a girl aged 2-9 years in good health and CMV-seronegative. CDR3 bases: TGCGCCAGCAGCCCCCGGGCGGGGACTAGCGGGGGCCGGGGAGTAACGGAGACCCAGTACTTC. Translation: CASSPRAGTSGGRGVTETQYF.